This entry lists 27 T cell receptor beta chains sequenced from one sample in a study of blood T cell repertoires in COVID-19. Using immunoSEQ multiplex PCR, the repertoire was profiled, and TCRdb retains in-frame clones only, with some absent. This sample has about 110,000 clones, with around nine tenths found just once. Source material: peripheral blood. The receptors come from a woman aged 25 to 45 with acute or convalescent COVID-19.

The chain is built from TRBV3-1 (or the pseudogene TRBV3-2) and TRBJ1-1; TRBD1 might be the D (5 bases). This CDR3 is 14 amino acids long. V shed 0 bases and J shed 3 bases, with 8 bases lying between them. Per the germline V gene, CDR1 is LGHDT and CDR2 is YNNKEL (reference sequence). The CDR3 nucleotides are TGTGCCAGCAGCCAAGATACGGGGGACACTGAAGCTTTCTTT. Its protein is CASSQDTGDTEAFF.

This chain links TRBV7-9 with TRBJ2-1; 13 bases fit TRBD2. Germline CDR1 reads SEHNR; CDR2 reads FQNEAQ (reference sequence). The CDR3 loop spans 19 amino acids. V gave up 5 bases and J gave up 4 bases; unmatched junction bases: 14. The CDR3 DNA reads as TGTGCCAGCAGCCCTGGACTAGCGGGGGCGATTTCCAATTACAATGAGCAGTTCTTC. Translation: CASSPGLAGAISNYNEQFF.

CDR3 nucleotide sequence: TGTGCCAGCAGCTCAGGCAGGGTACGGGGGGACTCACCCCTCCACTTT. Translating it yields CASSSGRVRGDSPLHF. The chain employs TRBV7-2 and TRBJ1-6, with a weak D call TRBD1 (5 bases). The CDR3 totals 16 residues. Trimming took 4 bases from V and 10 from J, leaving 20 bases between them. The germline gives CDR1 SGHTA, CDR2 FQGNSA.

The chain combines TRBV7-2 with TRBJ2-2; 7 positions match TRBD2. V lost 4 bases and J lost 3; bases outside the gene matches: 5. CDR1 and CDR2 from the germline V gene are SGHTA and FQGNSA. The CDR3 has 15 residues. CDR3 region: CASSSTGGDTGELFF. Written as DNA, the CDR3 is TGTGCCAGCAGCTCCACGGGGGGTGACACCGGGGAGCTGTTTTTT.

The rearrangement links TRBV7-9 to TRBJ1-1; maybe TRBD1 (5 bases). CDR3 length: 13 amino acids. Per germline, CDR1 SEHNR and CDR2 FQNEAQ (reference sequence). Trimming cost V 6 bases and J 4 bases, with 12 bases left between them. The DNA for the CDR3 is TGTGCCAGCAGTAATCCAGGGCTCACTGAAGCTTTCTTT. Translation: CASSNPGLTEAFF.

The gene calls are TRBV7-8 and TRBJ2-1; 11 nucleotides line up with TRBD2. Trimming at V came to 5 bases and at J to 6 bases, leaving 6 bases not matched to a gene. The CDR3 covers 15 residues. The germline V gene encodes CDR1 SGHVS and CDR2 FQNEAQ. The CDR3 coding sequence is TGTGCCAGCAGCCCCCGACTAGCGGGGTCCAATGAGCAGTTCTTC. This encodes CASSPRLAGSNEQFF.

The gene calls are TRBV7-2 and TRBJ2-1, with 7 bases identical to TRBD2. The ends lost 5 bases at V and 9 bases at J; junction bases unmatched: 10. This CDR3 is built from 14 residues. The V gene's germline CDR1 is SGHTA and CDR2 FQGNSA. CDR3 in DNA: TGTGCCAGCAGCCAATACCAGCGGGAAGGTGAGCAGTTCTTC. Amino acid sequence: CASSQYQREGEQFF.

J is TRBJ2-2 and V is TRBV19; TRBD2 is a possible D gene (6 bases). Germline V CDR1 and CDR2: LNHDA, SQIVND (reference sequence). The CDR3 is 12 residues long. V shed 5 bases and J shed 6 bases, with 7 bases lying between them. The CDR3 sequence: CASSRESGELFF. CDR3 nucleotides: TGTGCCAGTAGTCGGGAGTCCGGGGAGCTGTTTTTT.

The CDR3 sequence: CASSLGGEQFF. The CDR3 coding sequence is TGTGCCAGCAGCTTGGGCGGGGAGCAGTTCTTC. This chain joins TRBV7-9 and TRBJ2-1, with D perhaps TRBD2 (5 bases). Trimming stripped 3 bases from V and 10 bases from J, with 7 bases between. The germline gives CDR1 SEHNR, CDR2 FQNEAQ (reference sequence). This CDR3 has 11 residues. Using reference TRBV7-9 and TRBJ2-1 for the parts outside the CDR3, the full variable domain is DTGVSQNPRHKITKRGQNVTFRCDPISEHNRLYWYRQTLGQGPEFLTYFQNEAQLEKSRLLSDRFSAERPKGSFSTLEIQRTEQGDSAMYLCASSLGGEQFFGPGTRLTVL.

CDR3 DNA: TGTGCCAGCAGTTACCAAAGCGGGAGGGACAATGAGCAGTTCTTC. This sequence encodes CASSYQSGRDNEQFF. V gene TRBV7-2 combines with J gene TRBJ2-1; TRBD2 matches 10 bases. The ends lost 6 bases at V and 5 bases at J; junction bases unmatched: 7. Germline CDR1 reads SGHTA; CDR2 reads FQGNSA. CDR3 length: 15 amino acids.

The rearrangement links TRBV6-5 to TRBJ2-7; 9 bases are shared with TRBD2. This CDR3 is 13 amino acids long. Germline V CDR1 and CDR2: MNHEY, SVGAGI. The trim removed 4 bases at V and 3 bases at J, leaving 1 base unmatched. The CDR3 sequence: CASSSSGVYEQYF. Written as DNA, the CDR3 is TGTGCCAGCAGTTCTAGCGGGGTCTACGAGCAGTACTTC.

The table lists this clone with a few counts. The rearrangement joins TRBV11-2 to TRBJ2-1; 13 nucleotides match TRBD2. Germline V gene sequence: CDR1 SGHAT, CDR2 FQNNGV. The junction had 12 bases not matched to a gene; V was cut back by 5 bases and J by 8 bases. This CDR3 is built from 17 residues. The CDR3 DNA reads TGTGCCAGCAGCACAAGGACTAGCGGGAGAGGAAAGGATGAGCAGTTCTTC. Translated: CASSTRTSGRGKDEQFF.

The V gene is TRBV5-1, the J gene TRBJ2-1; D is possibly TRBD1 (7 bases). There are 18 residues in the CDR3. The germline CDR1 and CDR2 sequences are SGHRS and YFSETQ. The V gene lost 0 bases and the J gene lost 0 bases, with 16 bases spanning the gap. The CDR3 loop is CASSLAEGAGSSYNEQFF. CDR3 coding DNA: TGCGCCAGCAGCTTGGCCGAGGGGGCGGGAAGCTCCTACAATGAGCAGTTCTTC.

The chain has TRBV6-6 and TRBJ2-2, with 12 bases fitting TRBD2. Germline CDR1 reads MNHNY; CDR2 reads SVGAGI (reference sequence). Germline trimming cut 5 bases from V and 1 base from J; bases unmatched to any gene: 5. This CDR3 is 17 amino acids long. As DNA, the CDR3 is TGTGCCAGCAGTCGGACTAGCGGGACCCTGAACACCGGGGAGCTGTTTTTT. Protein: CASSRTSGTLNTGELFF.

This clone was seen a single time. The V gene is TRBV5-3, the J gene TRBJ2-7, with a tentative D call TRBD2 (5 bases). TRBV5-3 is filed as an ORF, its function uncertain. V was pared by 4 bases and J by 2 bases, with 31 bases between. This CDR3 has 20 residues. This chain's CDR3 is CARSPEVRVRAAGGTYEQYF. The CDR3 nucleotides read TGTGCCAGAAGCCCGGAAGTGCGGGTTAGGGCAGCCGGTGGGACCTACGAGCAGTACTTC.

V is TRBV11-3 and J is TRBJ2-2; the D gene is possibly TRBD2 (6 bases). The germline CDR1 and CDR2 sequences are SGHNT and YENEEA. The ends were cut back, 5 bases at V and 3 bases at J, with 10 bases in the middle. CDR3 length: 14 residues. CDR3 DNA sequence: TGTGCCAGCAGCCCCAGGGAGGACACCGGGGAGCTGTTTTTT. Amino acid sequence: CASSPREDTGELFF.

The chain joins TRBV28 to TRBJ2-1; D possibly corresponds to TRBD1 (5 bases). The germline V gene encodes CDR1 MDHEN and CDR2 SYDVKM. This CDR3 region has 15 residues. V was cut by 3 bases and J by 6 bases, with 15 bases left in between. Here the CDR3 reads CASSFVWGAVNEQFF. Here the CDR3 DNA reads TGTGCCAGCAGTTTCGTTTGGGGCGCAGTCAATGAGCAGTTCTTC.

The rearrangement links TRBV19 to TRBJ2-7; D possibly corresponds to TRBD1 (6 bases). Trimming removed 3 bases at V and 0 bases at J, with 12 bases between. The CDR3 contains 15 residues. CDR1 is LNHDA, CDR2 SQIVND, per germline (reference sequence). CDR3 DNA: TGTGCCAGTAGTATGCAGGGGAGCCTCTCCTACGAGCAGTACTTC. It encodes CASSMQGSLSYEQYF.

The V gene is TRBV28, the J gene TRBJ1-2, with TRBD1 identical over 9 bases. This CDR3 has 13 amino acids. After removal of 4 bases from V and 8 bases from J, the junction contained 5 bases not matched to a gene. Germline V gene data show CDR1 as MDHEN and CDR2 as SYDVKM. The CDR3 loop reads CASSSGTGRGYTF. In nucleotides, the CDR3 is TGTGCCAGCAGTTCTGGGACAGGGCGAGGCTACACCTTC.

This clone was detected only once. The CDR3 coding sequence is TGTGCCAGCTCGGCCATGCAGGGTAACTATGGCTACACCTTC. As protein: CASSAMQGNYGYTF. V and J are TRBV18 and TRBJ1-2, with D possibly being TRBD1 (5 bases). The CDR3 sequence is 14 residues long. The V end was cut by 6 bases, the J end by 1 base, with 12 bases between. Germline V gives CDR1 KGHSH, CDR2 LQKENI.

This clone was recorded only once. The V and J genes are TRBV11-2 and TRBJ2-7; 8 bases are shared with TRBD2. V lost 4 bases and J lost 7; bases outside the gene matches: 9. Germline CDR1 is SGHAT and CDR2 is FQNNGV. The CDR3 spans 14 residues. The CDR3 loop reads CASSSGTRVEEQYF. The CDR3, as DNA: TGTGCCAGCAGCTCGGGGACTAGGGTGGAGGAGCAGTACTTC.

The V gene is TRBV14, the J gene TRBJ1-1, with TRBD1 matching over 11 bases. The V and J ends lost 1 base and 0 bases, in that order; junction bases with no gene match: 7. The germline gives CDR1 SGHDN, CDR2 FVKESK. The CDR3 spans 18 residues. The CDR3 region is CASSQGWSGQGVNTEAFF. CDR3 DNA sequence: TGTGCCAGCAGCCAAGGCTGGTCGGGACAGGGGGTGAACACTGAAGCTTTCTTT.

This chain links TRBV5-1 with TRBJ2-2; possible D gene TRBD1, 5 bases. The ends were cut back, 4 bases at V and 4 bases at J, with 11 bases in the middle. Germline CDR1 and CDR2: SGHRS and YFSETQ. CDR3 length equals 14 residues. The CDR3 protein is CASSTHDSTGELFF. In DNA form, the CDR3 reads TGCGCCAGCAGCACTCACGACAGCACCGGGGAGCTGTTTTTT.

This chain links TRBV5-1 with TRBJ2-1; 10 positions agree with TRBD2. This CDR3 is built from 16 residues. Per germline, CDR1 SGHRS and CDR2 YFSETQ. J gave up 2 bases and V 2 bases, and 4 bases lay outside the gene matches. The CDR3 here is CASSLGLADAYNEQFF. In DNA, the CDR3 is TGCGCCAGCAGCTTAGGACTAGCGGACGCCTACAATGAGCAGTTCTTC.

The rearrangement joins TRBV11-2 to TRBJ2-7, with D perhaps TRBD2 (6 bases). The V and J ends lost 2 bases and 3 bases respectively, with 8 bases between them. Germline CDR1 and CDR2: SGHAT and FQNNGV. This CDR3 spans 13 amino acids. The CDR3 loop reads CASSLSGDYEQYF. The CDR3 DNA sequence: TGTGCCAGCAGCTTATCGGGGGACTACGAGCAGTACTTC.

V is TRBV5-4 and J is TRBJ1-2; TRBD1 matches 11 bases. This CDR3 contains 14 residues. Germline lookup yields CDR1 SGHNT and CDR2 YYREEE (reference sequence). J lost 3 bases, V lost 4 bases, and 2 bases had no gene match. The CDR3 DNA reads TGTGCCAGCAGCACGGACAGGGGGCACTATGGCTACACCTTC. Protein product: CASSTDRGHYGYTF. Full variable domain (outside the CDR3, taken from reference TRBV5-4 and TRBJ1-2): ETGVTQSPTHLIKTRGQQVTLRCSSQSGHNTVSWYQQALGQGPQFIFQYYREEENGRGNFPPRFSGLQFPNYSSELNVNALELDDSALYLCASSTDRGHYGYTFGSGTRLTVV.

V and J are TRBV12-3 or TRBV12-4 and TRBJ1-2; tentative D call: TRBD1 (5 bases). The CDR3 contains 12 residues. The ends were cut back, 7 bases at V and 3 bases at J, with 9 bases in the middle. CDR3 protein: CASNGGDYGYTF. The CDR3 DNA reads TGTGCCAGCAACGGGGGGGACTATGGCTACACCTTC.